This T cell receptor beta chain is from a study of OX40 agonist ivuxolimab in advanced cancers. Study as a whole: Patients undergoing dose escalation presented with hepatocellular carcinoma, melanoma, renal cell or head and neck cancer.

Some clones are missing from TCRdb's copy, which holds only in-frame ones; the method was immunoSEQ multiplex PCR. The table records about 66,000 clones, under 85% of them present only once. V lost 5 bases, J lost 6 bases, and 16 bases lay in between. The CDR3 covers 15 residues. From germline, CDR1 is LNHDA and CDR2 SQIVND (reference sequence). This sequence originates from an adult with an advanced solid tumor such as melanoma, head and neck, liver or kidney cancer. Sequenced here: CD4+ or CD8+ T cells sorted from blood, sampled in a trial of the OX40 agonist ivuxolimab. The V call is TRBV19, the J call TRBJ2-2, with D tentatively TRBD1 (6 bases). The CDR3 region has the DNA TGTGCCAGTAGTTTACAGGGACGAACACCCGGGGAGCTGTTTTTT. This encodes CASSLQGRTPGELFF.